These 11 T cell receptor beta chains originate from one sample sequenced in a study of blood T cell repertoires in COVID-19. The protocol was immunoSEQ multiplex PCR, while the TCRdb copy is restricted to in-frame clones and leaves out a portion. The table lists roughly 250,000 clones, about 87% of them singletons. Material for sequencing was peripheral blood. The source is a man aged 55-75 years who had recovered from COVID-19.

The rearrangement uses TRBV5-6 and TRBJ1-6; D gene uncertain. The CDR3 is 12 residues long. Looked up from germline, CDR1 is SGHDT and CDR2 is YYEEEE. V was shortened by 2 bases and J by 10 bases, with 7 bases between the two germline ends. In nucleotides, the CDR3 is TGTGCCAGCAGCTTACCACTCTCACCCCTCCACTTT. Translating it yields CASSLPLSPLHF.

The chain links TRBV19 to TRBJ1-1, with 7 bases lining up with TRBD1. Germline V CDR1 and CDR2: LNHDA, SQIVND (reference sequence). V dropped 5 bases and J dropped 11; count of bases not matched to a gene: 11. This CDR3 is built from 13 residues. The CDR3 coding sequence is TGTGCCAGTAGTGAGACAGGGCATGTTTGGGCTTTCTTT. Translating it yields CASSETGHVWAFF.

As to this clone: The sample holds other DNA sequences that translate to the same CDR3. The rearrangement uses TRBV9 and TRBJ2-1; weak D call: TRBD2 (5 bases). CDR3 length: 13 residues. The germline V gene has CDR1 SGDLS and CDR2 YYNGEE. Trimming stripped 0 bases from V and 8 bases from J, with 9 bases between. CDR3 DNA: TGTGCCAGCAGCGTAGTGTCCGGGGATGAGCAGTTCTTC. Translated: CASSVVSGDEQFF.

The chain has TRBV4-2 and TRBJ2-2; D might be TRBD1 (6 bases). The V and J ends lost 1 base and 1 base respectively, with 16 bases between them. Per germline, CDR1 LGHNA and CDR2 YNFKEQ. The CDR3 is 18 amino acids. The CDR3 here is CASSQVGRGSGNTGELFF. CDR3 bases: TGTGCCAGCAGCCAAGTCGGCAGGGGATCAGGGAACACCGGGGAGCTGTTTTTT.

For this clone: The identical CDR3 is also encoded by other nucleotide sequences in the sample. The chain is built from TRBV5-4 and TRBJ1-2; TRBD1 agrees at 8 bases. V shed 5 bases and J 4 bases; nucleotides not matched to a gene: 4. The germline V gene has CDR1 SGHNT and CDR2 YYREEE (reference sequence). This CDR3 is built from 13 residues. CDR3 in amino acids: CASSGQGGYGYTF. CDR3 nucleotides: TGTGCCAGCAGTGGACAGGGCGGCTATGGCTACACCTTC.

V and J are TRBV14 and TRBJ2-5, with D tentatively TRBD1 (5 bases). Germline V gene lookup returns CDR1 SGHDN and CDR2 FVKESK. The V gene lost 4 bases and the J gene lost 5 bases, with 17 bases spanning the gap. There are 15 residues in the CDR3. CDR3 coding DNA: TGTGCCAGCAGCCCCATGGGCAGGGATGGTGAGACCCAGTACTTC. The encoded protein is CASSPMGRDGETQYF.

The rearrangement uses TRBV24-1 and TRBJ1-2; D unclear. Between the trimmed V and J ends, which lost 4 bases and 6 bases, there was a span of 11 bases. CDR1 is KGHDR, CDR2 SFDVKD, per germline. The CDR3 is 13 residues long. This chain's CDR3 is CATSDRGRDGYTF. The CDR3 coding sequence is TGTGCCACCAGTGACCGGGGTAGGGATGGCTACACCTTC.

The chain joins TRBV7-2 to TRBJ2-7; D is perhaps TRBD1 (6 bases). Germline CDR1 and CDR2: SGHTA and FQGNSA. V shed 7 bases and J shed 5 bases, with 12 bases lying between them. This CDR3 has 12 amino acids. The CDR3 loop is CASTPGTNEQYF. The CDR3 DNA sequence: TGTGCCAGCACCCCCGGGACAAACGAGCAGTACTTC.

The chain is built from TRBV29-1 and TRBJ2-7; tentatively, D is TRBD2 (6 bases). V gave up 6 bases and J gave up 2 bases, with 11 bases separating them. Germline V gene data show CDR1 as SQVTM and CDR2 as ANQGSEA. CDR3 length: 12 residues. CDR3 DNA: TGCAGCGTCCGGGACTCTACCTACGAGCAGTACTTC. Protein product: CSVRDSTYEQYF.

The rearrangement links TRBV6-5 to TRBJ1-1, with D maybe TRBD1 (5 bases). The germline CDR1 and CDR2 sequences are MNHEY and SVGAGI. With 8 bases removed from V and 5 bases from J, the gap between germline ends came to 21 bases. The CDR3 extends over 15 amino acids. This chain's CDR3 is CASQPPGVGVTEAFF. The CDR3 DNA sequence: TGTGCCAGCCAGCCCCCGGGGGTAGGAGTTACTGAAGCTTTCTTT.

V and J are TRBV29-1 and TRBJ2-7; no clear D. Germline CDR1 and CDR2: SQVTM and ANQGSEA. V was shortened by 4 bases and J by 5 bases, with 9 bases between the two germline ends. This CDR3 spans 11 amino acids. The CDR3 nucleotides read TGCAGCGTTGCAGGCCAAAACGAGCAGTACTTC. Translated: CSVAGQNEQYF.